These T cell receptor beta chains were read from a single sample in a study of blood T cells in healthy people across ages. One entry per CDR3 protein, called by TCRdb with MiXCR from the 5' RACE reads. The sample records around 750,000 distinct CDR3 sequences, 53% being singletons. The specimen sequenced was blood. The source of these receptors is a man older than 75 in good health. Each CDR3 is given with its conserved first and last residue. Each record gives: V gene, D gene, clone size, J gene, CDR3 protein, CDR3 DNA. The D gene is left open where the match is weak. Expanded clones are given a class, and other clones once, few, many or no size at all.

TRBV6-6,NA,once,TRBJ1-2,CASSDTGQYGYTF,TGTGCCAGCAGTGACACAGGACAGTATGGCTACACCTTC
TRBV19,TRBD2,NA,TRBJ2-1,CASSAGGLHNEQFF,TGTGCCAGTAGTGCGGGAGGGTTACATAATGAGCAGTTCTTC
TRBV4-2,TRBD2,NA,TRBJ2-3,CATTPGGTDTQYF,TGTGCCACCACCCCGGGGGGGACAGATACGCAGTATTTT
TRBV2,NA,NA,TRBJ2-6,CATGGGSGANVLTF,TGTGCCACAGGGGGGGGCTCTGGGGCCAACGTCCTGACTTTC
TRBV6-1,TRBD2,NA,TRBJ2-1,CAPLLAGGSRDNEQFF,TGTGCCCCTCTCCTGGCCGGCGGGAGTCGGGACAATGAGCAGTTCTTC
TRBV9,NA,NA,TRBJ1-4,CASSFGHGLNEKLFF,TGTGCCAGCAGCTTCGGACACGGCCTTAATGAAAAACTGTTTTTT
TRBV5-1,NA,few,TRBJ2-7,CASSLTGTAYEQYF,TGCGCCAGCAGCTTGACAGGTACCGCCTACGAGCAGTACTTC
TRBV9,NA,NA,TRBJ2-1,CASSVGGRPYNEQFF,TGTGCCAGCAGCGTAGGTGGGAGGCCCTACAATGAGCAGTTCTTC
TRBV28,TRBD2,NA,TRBJ2-3,CASSSATSGSSDTQYF,TGTGCCAGCAGTTCAGCGACTAGCGGGAGTTCGGATACGCAGTATTTT
TRBV5-6,NA,NA,TRBJ2-4,CASSSLGNIQYF,TGTGCCAGCAGCTCCCTCGGTAACATTCAGTACTTC
TRBV4-2,TRBD2,NA,TRBJ2-1,CASSQGVATSGAYNEQFF,TGTGCCAGCAGCCAAGGGGTGGCCACTAGCGGAGCTTACAATGAGCAGTTCTTC
TRBV11-3,NA,NA,TRBJ2-3,CASSLGGGGSTDTQYF,TGTGCCAGCAGCTTGGGGGGTGGCGGAAGCACAGATACGCAGTATTTT
TRBV3-1,NA,NA,TRBJ1-4,CASSRLGEGKLFF,TGTGCCAGCAGCCGCCTAGGGGAGGGAAAACTGTTTTTT
TRBV20-1,TRBD2,NA,TRBJ2-7,CSASSVPAGVDEQYF,TGCAGTGCTAGTTCTGTTCCAGCGGGAGTGGACGAGCAGTACTTC
TRBV5-1,NA,NA,TRBJ1-1,CASTRDTKNTEAFF,TGCGCCAGCACCCGGGACACCAAGAACACTGAAGCTTTCTTT
TRBV10-3,NA,NA,TRBJ2-5,CAIRSLEETQYF,TGTGCCATCAGATCCCTAGAAGAGACCCAGTACTTC
TRBV29-1,NA,NA,TRBJ2-3,CSIENWSRSTDTQYF,TGCAGCATTGAAAACTGGTCAAGGAGCACAGATACGCAGTATTTT
TRBV6-1,NA,once,TRBJ1-6,CASSETGAAGSPLHF,TGTGCCAGCAGTGAAACGGGGGCGGCGGGATCACCCCTCCACTTT
TRBV4-1,NA,few,TRBJ2-1,CASSQGPGLSYNEQFF,TGCGCCAGCAGCCAAGGTCCTGGCCTCTCCTACAATGAGCAGTTCTTC
TRBV9,NA,NA,TRBJ2-2,CASSVVTLTGTGELFF,TGTGCCAGCAGCGTAGTTACTCTAACGGGTACCGGGGAGCTGTTTTTT
TRBV10-2,NA,NA,TRBJ1-4,CASSEPGNEKLFF,TGCGCCAGCAGTGAGCCAGGGAATGAAAAACTGTTTTTT
TRBV20-1,NA,few,TRBJ2-7,CSAKLLLFSSYEQYF,TGCAGTGCTAAGCTTCTACTATTTAGCTCCTACGAGCAGTACTTC
TRBV24-1,NA,once,TRBJ2-3,CATSDTALGLEDTQYF,TGTGCCACCAGTGATACCGCACTAGGACTGGAGGATACGCAGTATTTT
TRBV2,NA,once,TRBJ2-7,CASRELRYEQYF,TGTGCCAGCAGGGAACTACGCTACGAGCAGTACTTC
TRBV2,NA,few,TRBJ2-3,CASNLDGLVSDTQYF,TGTGCCAGCAACCTCGACGGGCTAGTCTCAGATACGCAGTATTTT
TRBV12-3/TRBV12-4,NA,few,TRBJ2-6,CASSLWDSGANVLTF,TGTGCCAGCAGTTTATGGGACTCTGGGGCCAACGTCCTGACTTTC
TRBV6-1,TRBD2,once,TRBJ2-3,CASSEPAGGRYTDTQYF,TGTGCCAGCAGTGAACCCGCGGGCGGGAGATATACAGATACGCAGTATTTT
TRBV20-1,NA,few,TRBJ1-5,CSARARGWSNQPQHF,TGCAGTGCTAGGGCCAGGGGATGGAGCAATCAGCCCCAGCATTTT